The 11 T cell receptor beta chains listed next were all sequenced from one sample in a study of T cells in Graves' hyperthyroidism and ophthalmopathy. TCR beta CDR3 sequences were amplified from RNA transcripts. HTBI primers were employed in a first-round RT-PCR of the TCR CDR3. TCRdb ran MiXCR on the multiplex PCR reads and lists one entry per CDR3 protein. The repertoire includes around 500,000 distinct CDR3 sequences, around 15% of them detected once, and 15% to 20% sits in the top ten. Sequencing input: blood. The receptors here all came from a woman aged 18-29 years with Graves' hyperthyroidism.

This clonotype was seen repeatedly, ten times or more. The chain carries TRBV2 and TRBJ2-1, with a weak D call TRBD2 (7 bases). V lost 4 bases and J 9 bases, leaving 13 bases between the germline ends. The CDR3 is 13 amino acids. CDR1 is SNHLY and CDR2 is FYNNEI in the germline V gene. In nucleotides, the CDR3 is TGTGCCAGCAGTGGTGAGGGGGGGGGTGAGCAGTTCTTC. Encoded protein: CASSGEGGGEQFF.

At least ten counts were recorded for this clonotype. The chain couples TRBV27 to TRBJ1-1, with unresolved D. Per the germline V gene, CDR1 is MNHEY and CDR2 is SMNVEV (reference sequence). This CDR3 has 15 amino acids. V was clipped by 3 bases and J by 1 base, with 12 bases between them. Here the CDR3 reads CASSFYGSTNTEAFF. CDR3 in DNA: TGTGCCAGCAGTTTTTACGGTTCGACGAACACTGAAGCTTTCTTT.

This clonotype was found many times. The V and J genes are TRBV6-1 and TRBJ2-7, with 9 bases fitting TRBD2. V gave up 6 bases and J gave up 3 bases; unmatched junction bases: 12. The CDR3 has 16 amino acids. CDR1 MNHNS and CDR2 SASEGT come from the germline V gene. The CDR3 nucleotides read TGTGCCAGCAGCTTGTCTAGCGGGATGGCATTCTACGAGCAGTACGTC. The encoded protein is CASSLSSGMAFYEQYV.

The chain couples TRBV4-3 to TRBJ2-2; D is unresolved. Trimming removed 0 bases from V and 1 base from J, with 12 bases in between. This CDR3 has 17 amino acids. Germline loops: CDR1 LGHNA, CDR2 YSLEER. This CDR3 reads CASSQDPTPRNTGELFF. As DNA, the CDR3 is TGCGCCAGCAGCCAAGATCCAACACCGAGGAACACCGGGGAGCTGTTTTTT.

To note about this clonotype: A read error is possible here, since a much larger clone lies one base away. The V call is TRBV7-9, the J call TRBJ2-3; unclear D gene. The CDR3 extends over 15 amino acids. Germline lookup yields CDR1 SEHNR and CDR2 FQNEAQ (reference sequence). V lost 2 bases and J 5 bases, leaving 14 bases between the germline ends. CDR3: CASSLSGSARDTQYF. CDR3 in DNA: TGTGCCAGCAGCTTAAGTGGATCCGCTAGAGATACGCAGTATTTT.

This clonotype occurred a few times. The V gene is TRBV29-1, the J gene TRBJ2-2, with 10 bases fitting TRBD1. V lost 7 bases to trimming and J lost 4 bases; unmatched junction nucleotides: 9. The CDR3 extends over 15 amino acids. Germline-derived CDR1 and CDR2 are SQVTM and ANQGSEA. CDR3 protein: CSEMPGQGCTGELFF. The CDR3 region has the DNA TGCAGCGAGATGCCGGGACAGGGGTGCACCGGGGAGCTGTTTTTT.

Ten or more counts support this clonotype. The chain couples TRBV6-2 or TRBV6-3 to TRBJ2-5; the match to TRBD1 covers 9 bases. The CDR3 covers 14 residues. Per germline, CDR1 MNHEY and CDR2 SVGEGT. Unmatched junction bases numbered 3, after V lost 0 bases and J lost 7 bases. CDR3 region: CASSYSGQGVTQYF. In DNA, the CDR3 is TGTGCCAGCAGTTACTCGGGACAGGGAGTGACCCAGTACTTC.

This clonotype has a count of ten or more. V and J are TRBV3-1 and TRBJ2-1; 9 bases are shared with TRBD2. Germline CDR1 and CDR2: LGHDT and YNNKEL (reference sequence). The CDR3 is 17 amino acids. J gave up 2 bases and V 1 base, and 6 bases lay outside the gene matches. CDR3 residues: CASSQGLAEGPYNEQFF. CDR3 DNA sequence: TGTGCCAGCAGCCAAGGACTAGCGGAGGGCCCCTACAATGAGCAGTTCTTC.

This clonotype has just one count. It may be a read error: a sequence one base away is much more abundant. The chain links TRBV19 to TRBJ1-6, with TRBD1 matching over 10 bases. The CDR3 is made up of 14 amino acids. Germline loops: CDR1 LNHDA, CDR2 SQIVND (reference sequence). The CDR3 DNA reads TGTGCCAGTAGGGGACAGGGGATAAATTCACCCCCCCACTTT. Translating it yields CASRGQGINSPPHF. Together with reference TRBV19 and TRBJ1-6, the CDR3 gives the full variable domain: DGGITQSPKYLFRKEGQNVTLSCEQNLNHDAMYWYRQDPGQGLRLIYYSQIVNDFQKGDIAEGYSVSREKKESFPLTVTSAQKNPTAFYLCASRGQGINSPPHFGNGTRLTVT.

This clonotype is a singleton in its sample. The chain recombines TRBV12-3 or TRBV12-4 with TRBJ1-1, with TRBD1 as a possible D gene (6 bases). This CDR3 has 14 residues. V dropped 6 bases and J dropped 6 bases, with 17 bases sitting between them. The CDR3 loop is CASSSSRTAAEAFF. The CDR3 DNA sequence: TGTGCCAGCAGCTCCTCAAGGACAGCCGCTGAAGCTTTCTTT.

There are many counts of this clonotype. J is TRBJ2-5 and V is TRBV10-3; D not certain. The CDR3 runs 16 residues. CDR1 is ENHRY, CDR2 SYGVKD, per germline. V lost 0 bases and J 5 bases, leaving 16 bases between the germline ends. CDR3: CAISESGIWAWETQYF. As DNA, the CDR3 is TGTGCCATCAGTGAGTCGGGCATCTGGGCGTGGGAGACCCAGTACTTC.